The sample holds a few counts of the clone carrying this T cell receptor beta chain. Regions amplified from RNA transcripts were the TCR beta CDR3 regions. The primer set for the first-round RT-PCR of the TCR CDR3 was HTBI. In TCRdb, the multiplex PCR reads were re-called with MiXCR into one record per CDR3 protein. Of a few hundred thousand distinct CDR3 sequences in the sample, under 25% were seen once. The CDR3 totals 15 residues. Germline V gene lookup returns CDR1 SGDLS and CDR2 YYNGEE. The V and J ends lost 4 bases and 4 bases, in that order; junction bases with no gene match: 9. The data derive from a study of T cells in Graves' hyperthyroidism and ophthalmopathy.

This chain uses TRBV9 with TRBJ1-1; 8 bases align to TRBD1. This clonotype originated in a woman in her seventies with Graves' ophthalmopathy. The sequenced sample consisted of blood. Written as DNA, the CDR3 is TGTGCCAGCAGCCCCCACGGGACAGGAGCCACTGAAGCTTTCTTT. Its protein product is CASSPHGTGATEAFF. Combining the CDR3 with reference TRBV9 and TRBJ1-1 gives the whole variable domain DSGVTQTPKHLITATGQRVTLRCSPRSGDLSVYWYQQSLDQGLQFLIQYYNGEERAKGNILERFSAQQFPDLHSELNLSSLELGDSALYFCASSPHGTGATEAFFGQGTRLTVV.